The source of this TCR beta chain is a study of blood T cell repertoires in COVID-19. At the level of the study: Nucleic acid was either cDNA or gDNA, and it came from T cells, B-cell-depleted T cells, or PBMCs.

In this sample, this clone turned up a few times. While infection was still active, Seattle patients were enrolled and then followed longitudinally. Germline CDR1 LNHDA, CDR2 SQIVND (reference sequence). V was pared by 5 bases and J by 0 bases, with 13 bases between. There are 15 residues in the CDR3. Authors' data handling: Counts of nucleated cells, estimated from reference gene primer amplification, were obtained. TCRdb's table, derived via immunoSEQ multiplex PCR, lists solely in-frame clones and lacks some. The DNA gave D and trimming, while V, J and clone size come from that table. The table records roughly 340,000 clones, more than 70% of them present only once.

The J gene is TRBJ1-1, the V gene TRBV19; a possible D gene is TRBD1 (6 bases). The specimen sequenced was peripheral blood. The receptor was derived from a woman aged 25-40 years with COVID-19, enrolled during active disease. The CDR3 coding sequence is TGTGCCAGTAGTCCATGGGGACAATTGAACACTGAAGCTTTCTTT. As protein: CASSPWGQLNTEAFF.